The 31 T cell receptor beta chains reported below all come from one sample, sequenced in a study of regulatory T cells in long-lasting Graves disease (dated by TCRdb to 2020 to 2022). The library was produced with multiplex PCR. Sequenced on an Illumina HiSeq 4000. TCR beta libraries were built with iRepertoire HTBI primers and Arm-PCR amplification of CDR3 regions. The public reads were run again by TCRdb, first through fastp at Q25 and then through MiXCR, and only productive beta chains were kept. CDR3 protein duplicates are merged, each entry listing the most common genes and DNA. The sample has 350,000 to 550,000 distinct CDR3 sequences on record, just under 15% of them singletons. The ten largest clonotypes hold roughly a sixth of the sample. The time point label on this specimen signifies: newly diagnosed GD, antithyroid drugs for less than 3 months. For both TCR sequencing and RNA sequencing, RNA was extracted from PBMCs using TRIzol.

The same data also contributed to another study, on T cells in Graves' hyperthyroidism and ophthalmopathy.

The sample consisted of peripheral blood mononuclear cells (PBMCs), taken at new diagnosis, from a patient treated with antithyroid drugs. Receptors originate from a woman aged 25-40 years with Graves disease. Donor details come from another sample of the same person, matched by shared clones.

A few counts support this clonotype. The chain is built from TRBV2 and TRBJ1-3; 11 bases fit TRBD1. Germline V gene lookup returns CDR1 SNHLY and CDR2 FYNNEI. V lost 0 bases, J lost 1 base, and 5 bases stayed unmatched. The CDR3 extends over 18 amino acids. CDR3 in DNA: TGTGCCAGCAGTGAAGCCGGGACAGGGGGTTTTTCTGGAAACACCATATATTTT. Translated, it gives CASSEAGTGGFSGNTIYF. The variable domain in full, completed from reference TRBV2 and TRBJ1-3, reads EPEVTQTPSHQVTQMGQEVILRCVPISNHLYFYWYRQILGQKVEFLVSFYNNEISEKSEIFDDQFSVERPDGSNFTLKIRSTKLEDSAMYFCASSEAGTGGFSGNTIYFGEGSWLTVV.

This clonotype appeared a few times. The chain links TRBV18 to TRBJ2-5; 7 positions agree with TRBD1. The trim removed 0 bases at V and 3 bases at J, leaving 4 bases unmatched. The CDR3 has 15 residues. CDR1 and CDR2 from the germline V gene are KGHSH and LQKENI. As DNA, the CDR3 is TGTGCCAGCTCACCACCTACCAGGGGGAAAGAGACCCAGTACTTC. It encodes CASSPPTRGKETQYF.

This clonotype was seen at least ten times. The CDR3 loop reads CASSLSVETQYF. The CDR3 nucleotides are TGTGCCAGCAGCTTGTCCGTGGAGACCCAGTACTTC. This rearrangement joins TRBV11-2 to TRBJ2-5; unclear D gene. Deletions cut 3 bases from V and 5 bases from J, with 7 bases between. Germline loops: CDR1 SGHAT, CDR2 FQNNGV. There are 12 residues in the CDR3.

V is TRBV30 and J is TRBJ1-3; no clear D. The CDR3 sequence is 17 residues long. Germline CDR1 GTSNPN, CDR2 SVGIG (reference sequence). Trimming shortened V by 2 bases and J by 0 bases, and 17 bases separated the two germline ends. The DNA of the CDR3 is TGTGCCTGGAGTACAGCCCTCGTCCCTCACTCTGGAAACACCATATATTTT. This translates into CAWSTALVPHSGNTIYF.

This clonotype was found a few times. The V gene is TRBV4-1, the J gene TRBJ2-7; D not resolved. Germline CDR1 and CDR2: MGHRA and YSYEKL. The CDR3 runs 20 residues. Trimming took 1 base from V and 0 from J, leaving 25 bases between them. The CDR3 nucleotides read TGCGCCAGCAGCCAAGTCGCTACGATAGCTTCAATTACGAGCTCCTACGAGCAGTACTTC. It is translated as CASSQVATIASITSSYEQYF.

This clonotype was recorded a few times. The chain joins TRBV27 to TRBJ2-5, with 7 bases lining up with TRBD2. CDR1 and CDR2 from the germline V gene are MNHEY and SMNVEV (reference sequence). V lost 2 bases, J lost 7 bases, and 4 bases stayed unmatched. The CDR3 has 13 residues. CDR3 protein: CASSLIGRATQYF. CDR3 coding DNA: TGTGCCAGCAGTTTAATAGGGAGGGCGACCCAGTACTTC.

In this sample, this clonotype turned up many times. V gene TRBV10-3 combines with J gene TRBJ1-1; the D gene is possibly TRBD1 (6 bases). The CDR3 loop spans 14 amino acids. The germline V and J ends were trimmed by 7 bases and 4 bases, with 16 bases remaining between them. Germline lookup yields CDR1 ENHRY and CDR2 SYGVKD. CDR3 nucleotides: TGTGCCATCACCCAAATGGAGGGGGTCACTGAAGCTTTCTTT. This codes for CAITQMEGVTEAFF.

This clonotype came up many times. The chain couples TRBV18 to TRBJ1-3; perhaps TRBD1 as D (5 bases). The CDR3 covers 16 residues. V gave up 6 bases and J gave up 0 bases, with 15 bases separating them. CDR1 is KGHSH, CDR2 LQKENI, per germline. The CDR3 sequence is CASSPTGAVSGNTIYF. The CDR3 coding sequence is TGTGCCAGCTCTCCTACAGGAGCCGTCTCTGGAAACACCATATATTTT.

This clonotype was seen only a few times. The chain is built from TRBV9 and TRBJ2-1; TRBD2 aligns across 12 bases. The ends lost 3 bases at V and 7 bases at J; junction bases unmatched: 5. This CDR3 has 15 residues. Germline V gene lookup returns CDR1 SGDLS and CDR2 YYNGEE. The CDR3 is CASSATSGRGNEQFF. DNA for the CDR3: TGTGCCAGCAGCGCGACTAGCGGGAGAGGTAATGAGCAGTTCTTC. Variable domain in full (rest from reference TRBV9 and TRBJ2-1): DSGVTQTPKHLITATGQRVTLRCSPRSGDLSVYWYQQSLDQGLQFLIQYYNGEERAKGNILERFSAQQFPDLHSELNLSSLELGDSALYFCASSATSGRGNEQFFGPGTRLTVL.

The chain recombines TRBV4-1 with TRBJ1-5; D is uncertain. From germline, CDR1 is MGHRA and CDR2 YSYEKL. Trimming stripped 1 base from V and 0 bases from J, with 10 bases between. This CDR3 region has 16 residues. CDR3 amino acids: CASSQGLHYSNQPQHF. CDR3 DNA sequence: TGCGCCAGCAGCCAAGGACTCCACTATAGCAATCAGCCCCAGCATTTT.

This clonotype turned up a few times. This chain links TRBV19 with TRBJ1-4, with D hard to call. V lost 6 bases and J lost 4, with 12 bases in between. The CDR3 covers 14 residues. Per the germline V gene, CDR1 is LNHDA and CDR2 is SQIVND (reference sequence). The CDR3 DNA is TGTGCCAGTAGCACCGGACGGTATAATGAAAAACTGTTTTTT. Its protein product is CASSTGRYNEKLFF.

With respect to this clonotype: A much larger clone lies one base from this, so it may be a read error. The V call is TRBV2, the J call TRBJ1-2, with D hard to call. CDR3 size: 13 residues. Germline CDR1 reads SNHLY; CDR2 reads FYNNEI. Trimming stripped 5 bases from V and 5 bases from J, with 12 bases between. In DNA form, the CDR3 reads TGTGCCAGCAGTTCAATCCCGGGGTATGGCTACACCTTC. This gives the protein CASSSIPGYGYTF.

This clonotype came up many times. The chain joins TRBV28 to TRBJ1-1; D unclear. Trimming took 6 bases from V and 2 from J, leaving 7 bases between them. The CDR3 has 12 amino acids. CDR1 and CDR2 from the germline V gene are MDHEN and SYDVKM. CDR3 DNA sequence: TGTGCCAGCAGGGATTCAAACACTGAAGCTTTCTTT. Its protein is CASRDSNTEAFF.

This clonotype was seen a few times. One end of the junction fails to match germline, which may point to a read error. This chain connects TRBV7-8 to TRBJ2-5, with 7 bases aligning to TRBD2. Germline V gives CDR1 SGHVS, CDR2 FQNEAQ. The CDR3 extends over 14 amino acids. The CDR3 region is CASSLQRGEETQHF. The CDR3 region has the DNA TGTGCCAGCAGCTTACAGCGGGGAGAAGAGACCCAGCACTTC. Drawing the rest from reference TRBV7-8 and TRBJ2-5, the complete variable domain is GAGVSQSPRYKVAKRGQDVALRCDPISGHVSLFWYQQALGQGPEFLTYFQNEAQLDKSGLPSDRFFAERPEGSVSTLKIQRTQQEDSAVYLCASSLQRGEETQHFGPGTRLLVL.

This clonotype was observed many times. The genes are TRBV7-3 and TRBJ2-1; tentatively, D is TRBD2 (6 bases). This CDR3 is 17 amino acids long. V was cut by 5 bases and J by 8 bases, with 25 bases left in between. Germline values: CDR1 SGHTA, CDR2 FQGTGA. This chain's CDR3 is CASSPPSTSPRMDEQFF. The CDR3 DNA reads TGTGCCAGCAGCCCGCCTAGCACTAGCCCGAGAATGGATGAGCAGTTCTTC.

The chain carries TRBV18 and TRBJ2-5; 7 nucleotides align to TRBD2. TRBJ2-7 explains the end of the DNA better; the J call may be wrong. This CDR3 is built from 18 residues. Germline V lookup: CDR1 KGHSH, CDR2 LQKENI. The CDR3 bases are TGTGCCAGCTCACCCCGAATCGCCCGACTAGCAATTGCCCACGAGCAGTACTTC. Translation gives CASSPRIARLAIAHEQYF.

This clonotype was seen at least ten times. The CDR3 DNA sequence: TGTGCCAGCAGCTTTAAGACAGGGGAGTACGTCTACGTCGAGCAGTACTTC. Its protein product is CASSFKTGEYVYVEQYF. The chain is built from TRBV6-1 and TRBJ2-7; TRBD1 aligns across 8 bases. V lost 6 bases and J lost 6; bases outside the gene matches: 19. CDR1 is MNHNS, CDR2 SASEGT, per germline. The CDR3 has 17 amino acids.

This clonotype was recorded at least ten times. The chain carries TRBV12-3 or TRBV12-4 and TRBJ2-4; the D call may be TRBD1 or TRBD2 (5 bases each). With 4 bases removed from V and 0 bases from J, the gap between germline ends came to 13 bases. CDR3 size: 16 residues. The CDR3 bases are TGTGCCAGCAGTTACCAGGGAGCACTAGCCAAAAACATTCAGTACTTC. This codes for CASSYQGALAKNIQYF.

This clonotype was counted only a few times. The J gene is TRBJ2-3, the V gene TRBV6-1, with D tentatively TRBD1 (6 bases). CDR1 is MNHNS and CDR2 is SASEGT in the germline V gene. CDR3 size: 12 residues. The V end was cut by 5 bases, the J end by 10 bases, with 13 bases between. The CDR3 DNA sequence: TGTGCCAGCAGTAAACAGGGAAATGCGCAGTATTTT. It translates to CASSKQGNAQYF.

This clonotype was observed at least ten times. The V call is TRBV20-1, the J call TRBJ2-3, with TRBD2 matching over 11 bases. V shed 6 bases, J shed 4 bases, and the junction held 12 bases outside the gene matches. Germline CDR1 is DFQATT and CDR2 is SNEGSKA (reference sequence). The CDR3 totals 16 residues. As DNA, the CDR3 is TGCAGTGCGATGGGACTAGCGGAGTGGGGCGCAGATACGCAGTATTTT. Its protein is CSAMGLAEWGADTQYF.

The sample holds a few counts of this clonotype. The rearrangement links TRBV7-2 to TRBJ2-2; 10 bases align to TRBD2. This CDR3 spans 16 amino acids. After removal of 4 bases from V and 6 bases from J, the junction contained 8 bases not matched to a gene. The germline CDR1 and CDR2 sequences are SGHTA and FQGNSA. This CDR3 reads CASSSGLARPAGELFF. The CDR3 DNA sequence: TGTGCCAGCAGCTCGGGACTAGCGCGGCCCGCCGGGGAGCTGTTTTTT.

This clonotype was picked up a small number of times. The CDR3 region is CATSLPARGYGYTF. Written as DNA, the CDR3 is TGTGCCACCAGCTTACCGGCCCGAGGCTATGGCTACACCTTC. The chain recombines TRBV15 with TRBJ1-2; no clear D. CDR3 size: 14 residues. Germline assignment: CDR1 LNHNV and CDR2 YYDKDF (reference sequence). The V end was cut by 5 bases, the J end by 4 bases, with 14 bases between.

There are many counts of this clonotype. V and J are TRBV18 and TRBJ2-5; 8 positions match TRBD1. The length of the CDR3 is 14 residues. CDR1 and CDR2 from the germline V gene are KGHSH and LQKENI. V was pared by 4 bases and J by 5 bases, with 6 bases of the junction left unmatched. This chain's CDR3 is CASSRTRQGETQYF. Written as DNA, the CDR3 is TGTGCCAGCTCACGAACAAGACAGGGGGAGACCCAGTACTTC. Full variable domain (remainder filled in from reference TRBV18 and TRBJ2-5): NAGVMQNPRHLVRRRGQEARLRCSPMKGHSHVYWYRQLPEEGLKFMVYLQKENIIDESGMPKERFSAEFPKEGPSILRIQQVVRGDSAAYFCASSRTRQGETQYFGPGTRLLVL.

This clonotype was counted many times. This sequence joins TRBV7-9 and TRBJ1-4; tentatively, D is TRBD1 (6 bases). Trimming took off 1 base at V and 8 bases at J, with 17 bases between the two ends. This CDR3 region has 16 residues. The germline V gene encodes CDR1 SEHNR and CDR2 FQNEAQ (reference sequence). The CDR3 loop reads CASSLGGTGPFEKLFF. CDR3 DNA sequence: TGTGCCAGCAGCTTAGGGGGCACAGGGCCGTTCGAAAAACTGTTTTTT.

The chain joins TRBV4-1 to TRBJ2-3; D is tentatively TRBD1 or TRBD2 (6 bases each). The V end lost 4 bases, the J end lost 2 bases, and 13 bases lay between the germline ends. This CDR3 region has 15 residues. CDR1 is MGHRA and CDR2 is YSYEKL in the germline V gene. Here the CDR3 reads CASSPGALLTDTQYF. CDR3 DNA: TGCGCCAGCAGCCCGGGGGCGCTCCTCACAGATACGCAGTATTTT.

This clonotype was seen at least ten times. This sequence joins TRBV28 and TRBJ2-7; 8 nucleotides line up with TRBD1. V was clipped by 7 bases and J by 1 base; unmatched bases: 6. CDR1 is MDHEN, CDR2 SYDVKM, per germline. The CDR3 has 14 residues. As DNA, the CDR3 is TGTGCCAGCAAACTCGGACAGGGTTCCTACGAGCAGTACTTC. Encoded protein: CASKLGQGSYEQYF.

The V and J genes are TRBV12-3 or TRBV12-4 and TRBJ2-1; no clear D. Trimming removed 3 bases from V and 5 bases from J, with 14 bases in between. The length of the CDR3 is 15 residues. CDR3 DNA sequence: TGTGCCAGCAGTTTGAGGATGGGCCGCCACAATGAGCAGTTCTTC. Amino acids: CASSLRMGRHNEQFF.

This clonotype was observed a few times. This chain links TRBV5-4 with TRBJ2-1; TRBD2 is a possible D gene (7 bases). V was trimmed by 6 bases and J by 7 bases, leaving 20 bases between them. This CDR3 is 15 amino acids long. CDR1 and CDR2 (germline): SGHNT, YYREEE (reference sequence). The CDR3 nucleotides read TGTGCCAGCACCCGAGGGGGGGGACGAGTTAATGAGCAGTTCTTC. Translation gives CASTRGGGRVNEQFF.

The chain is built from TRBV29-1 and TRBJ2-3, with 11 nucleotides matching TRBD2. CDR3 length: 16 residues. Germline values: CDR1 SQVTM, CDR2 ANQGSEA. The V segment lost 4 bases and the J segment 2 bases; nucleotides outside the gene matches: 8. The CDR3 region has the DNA TGCAGCGTTGGGGGGGCTAGCGGGAGGCCCACAGATACGCAGTATTTT. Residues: CSVGGASGRPTDTQYF.

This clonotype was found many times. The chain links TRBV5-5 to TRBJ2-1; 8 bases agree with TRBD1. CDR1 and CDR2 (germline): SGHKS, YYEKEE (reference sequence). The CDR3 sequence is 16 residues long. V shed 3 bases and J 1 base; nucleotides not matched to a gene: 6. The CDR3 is CASSSDRGLSYNEQFF. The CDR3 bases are TGTGCCAGCAGCTCCGACAGGGGTCTGTCCTACAATGAGCAGTTCTTC. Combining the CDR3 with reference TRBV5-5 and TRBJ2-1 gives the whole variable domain DAGVTQSPTHLIKTRGQQVTLRCSPISGHKSVSWYQQVLGQGPQFIFQYYEKEERGRGNFPDRFSARQFPNYSSELNVNALLLGDSALYLCASSSDRGLSYNEQFFGPGTRLTVL.

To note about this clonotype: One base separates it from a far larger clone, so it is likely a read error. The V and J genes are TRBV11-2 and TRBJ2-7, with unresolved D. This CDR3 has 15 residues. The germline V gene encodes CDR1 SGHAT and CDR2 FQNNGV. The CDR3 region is CAGSLGLPGSYEQYF. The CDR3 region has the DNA TGTGCCGGCAGCTTAGGGTTACCGGGCTCCTACGAGCAGTACTTC.